These T cell receptor beta chains were read from a single sample in a study of cytomegalovirus exposure and HLA in healthy donors. Sequencing used immunoSEQ multiplex PCR; TCRdb keeps in-frame clones, though not all of them. The sample yields some 180,000 clones, 75% to 80% seen once. The sequencing sample was made of PBMCs. These TCRs come from a female donor in good health and CMV-seronegative. Both conserved end residues are part of each CDR3.

v_gene	j_gene	CDR3aa
TRBV7-2	TRBJ2-6	CASSPWGGLGANVLTF
TRBV29-1	TRBJ2-7	CSVESGLASHEQYF
TRBV9	TRBJ2-1	CASSVDPLAESSYNEQFF
TRBV4-1	TRBJ2-1	CASSQSLLAGGASSYNEQFF
TRBV25-1	TRBJ2-3	CASSEYGGGAADTQYF
TRBV5-4	TRBJ2-7	CASSLDRVEEQYF
TRBV6-1	TRBJ2-3	CASSESLHTDTQYF
TRBV7-6	TRBJ2-3	CASSGGTGMVSDTQYF
TRBV5-5	TRBJ1-3	CASSFKASGNTIYF
TRBV23-1	TRBJ1-1	CASSQSKGEPGQQNTEAFF
TRBV18	TRBJ2-1	CASSPLIHNEQFF
TRBV6-1	TRBJ1-2	CASSEAVRSYGYTF
TRBV9	TRBJ2-7	CASSTTASSYEQYF
TRBV10-3	TRBJ1-3	CAVRDAGGTIYF
TRBV27	TRBJ1-5	CASSPTGTLGNQPQHF
TRBV2	TRBJ1-1	CASTGSTEAFF
TRBV28	TRBJ2-7	CASTVVGDYEQYF
TRBV6-5	NA	CASSYAGQGGEQYF
TRBV4-1	TRBJ2-3	CASSQRDRGSDTQYF
TRBV5-4	TRBJ2-3	CASSSGGLAGKDTQYF
TRBV6-5	TRBJ1-1	CASRPFRGARTEAFF
TRBV7-8	TRBJ2-7	CASSASRTGGFYEQYF
TRBV30	TRBJ1-2	CAWRGGGGYTF
TRBV5-4	TRBJ2-1	CASSLATSSYNEQFF
TRBV6-1	TRBJ1-1	CASSIRGNTEAFF
TRBV7-6	TRBJ1-1	CASSLEQGAVNTEAFF
TRBV7-2	TRBJ1-4	CASSYVRTAREKLFF
TRBV11-2	TRBJ2-1	CASSLRGRANNEQFF
TRBV6-4	TRBJ1-1	CASTPGQAAFEAFF
TRBV5-8	TRBJ2-5	CASSPGGWRLGAETQYF
TRBV19	TRBJ1-1	CASSSSRLNTEAFF
TRBV25-1	TRBJ1-3	CASSAQRTFSGNTIYF
TRBV21-1	TRBJ2-3	CARRDRGAPDTQYF
TRBV12-5	TRBJ1-2	CASGLPSSPGNGYTF
TRBV7-9	TRBJ2-1	CASSLGTAGGRRQFF
TRBV6-5	TRBJ2-7	CASKRGQTYEQYF
TRBV11-3	TRBJ2-7	CASSPGSDPYEQYF
TRBV6-5	TRBJ1-2	CASSYPTVYYGYTF
TRBV18	TRBJ1-1	CASSRGTGARGAEAFF
TRBV19	TRBJ2-1	CASSDGQGAVNEQFF
TRBV4-1	TRBJ2-2	CASSQANRATGELFF
TRBV5-1	TRBJ1-2	CASNTIGGKAYGYTF
TRBV29-1	TRBJ2-5	CSAYSGEETQYF
TRBV27	TRBJ2-3	CASSSLTGTSTDTQYF
TRBV6-6	TRBJ2-2	CASSSGGPGGGELFF
TRBV5-1	TRBJ1-1	CASSPTANTEAFF
TRBV6-6	TRBJ2-1	CASSRTVSSYNEQFF
TRBV2	TRBJ2-5	CASSVGTSGGDIQETQYF
TRBV28	TRBJ2-5	CASSPTEGAGDREQYF
TRBV7-3	TRBJ2-7	CASSIGLGSYEQYF
TRBV7-2	TRBJ1-1	CASSFGSVLRNTEAFF
TRBV7-3	TRBJ2-7	CASSPYMTGLGEQYF
TRBV18	TRBJ1-2	CASSPYRDPLYGYTF
TRBV7-2	TRBJ2-2	CASSLTGSVNTGELFF